Below, one TCR beta chain is given with its context. The sample is drawn from a study of CDR3 diversity in severe acne. TCRdb re-derived calls from the PCR reads in MiXCR, one entry per CDR3 protein. The sample includes about 84,000 distinct CDR3 sequences, 45% to 65% of them seen just once. Trimming cost V 5 bases and J 4 bases; bases outside gene matches: 10. CDR3 length: 15 amino acids. From germline, CDR1 is DFQATT and CDR2 SNEGSKA (reference sequence). The clonotype was recovered from a male donor in good health, without acne. The sequenced material came from blood. The chain links TRBV20-1 to TRBJ2-5; 10 bases are shared with TRBD1. CDR3 nucleotide sequence: TGCAGTGCTGAGACAGGGGGCGCTCCCGGAGAGACCCAGTACTTC. Translated, it gives CSAETGGAPGETQYF.